This TCR beta chain was sequenced in a study of early T cells in non-severe SARS-CoV-2 infection. From the 5' RACE reads, TCRdb called clonotypes with MiXCR, one entry per CDR3 protein. Counted here are roughly 66,000 distinct CDR3 sequences, roughly 10% occurring once; the ten biggest clones make up 3% to 3.5%. The CDR3 contains 18 residues. CDR1 and CDR2 (germline): MDHEN, SYDVKM. Trimming took off 1 base at V and 3 bases at J, with 19 bases between the two ends. In its sample, this clonotype was seen a few times. The receptor was derived from an adult who was a healthcare worker with PCR-confirmed SARS-CoV-2 infection or an uninfected control (not recorded which). V usage is TRBV28 and J usage is TRBJ1-5; D unresolved. Sequenced sample: whole blood. CDR3 amino acids: CASSLSYYLGSLNQPQHF. As DNA, the CDR3 is TGTGCCAGCAGTTTATCCTACTATTTGGGGTCGCTCAATCAGCCCCAGCATTTT. Variable domain in full (rest from reference TRBV28 and TRBJ1-5): DVKVTQSSRYLVKRTGEKVFLECVQDMDHENMFWYRQDPGLGLRLIYFSYDVKMKEKGDIPEGYSVSREKKERFSLILESASTNQTSMYLCASSLSYYLGSLNQPQHFGDGTRLSIL.